Following are 19 T cell receptor beta chains from one sample sequenced in a study of blood T cell repertoires in COVID-19. The method was immunoSEQ multiplex PCR; TCRdb's version includes in-frame clones alone and lacks a portion of them. The sample has approximately 19,000 clones, about 81% seen once; the top ten hold about 8.1%. The sample consisted of peripheral blood. These receptors all stem from a man aged 55 to 70 with acute or convalescent COVID-19.

The J gene is TRBJ2-2, the V gene TRBV7-2; 9 bases are a match to TRBD2. Germline CDR1 is SGHTA and CDR2 is FQGNSA. The CDR3 extends over 16 amino acids. Trimming cost V 6 bases and J 4 bases; bases outside gene matches: 9. CDR3 loop: CASSPGLAFATGELFF. The CDR3 DNA is TGTGCCAGCAGTCCGGGACTAGCCTTCGCCACCGGGGAGCTGTTTTTT. The complete variable domain, with remaining parts taken from reference TRBV7-2 and TRBJ2-2, reads GAGVSQSPSNKVTEKGKDVELRCDPISGHTALYWYRQSLGQGLEFLIYFQGNSAPDKSGLPSDRFSAERTGGSVSTLTIQRTQQEDSAVYLCASSPGLAFATGELFFGEGSRLTVL.

The V gene is TRBV18, the J gene TRBJ2-2; D possibly corresponds to TRBD2 (6 bases). The germline V gene has CDR1 KGHSH and CDR2 LQKENI. The CDR3 has 16 amino acids. Trimming stripped 0 bases from V and 7 bases from J, with 15 bases between. DNA for the CDR3: TGTGCCAGCTCACCACCGAAGGCTAGCGTTCTCGGGGAGCTGTTTTTT. It codes for CASSPPKASVLGELFF.

The chain combines TRBV20-1 with TRBJ1-2; the match to TRBD1 covers 9 bases. Germline values: CDR1 DFQATT, CDR2 SNEGSKA (reference sequence). V gave up 3 bases and J gave up 7 bases; unmatched junction bases: 9. The CDR3 consists of 14 residues. For the CDR3, the DNA is TGCAGTGCTAGTTACCCGGGACAGGGACGTGGCTACACCTTC. Its protein product is CSASYPGQGRGYTF.

This chain links TRBV27 with TRBJ1-5; D might be TRBD1 (5 bases). The CDR3 has 16 amino acids. Trimming stripped 1 base from V and 1 base from J, with 11 bases between. Germline values: CDR1 MNHEY, CDR2 SMNVEV (reference sequence). CDR3 residues: CASSLWGGRSNQPQHF. In DNA, the CDR3 is TGTGCCAGCAGTTTATGGGGCGGGAGGAGCAATCAGCCCCAGCATTTT.

The genes are TRBV11-3 and TRBJ2-1; the D gene is possibly TRBD2 (6 bases). CDR3 length: 16 residues. Germline V gives CDR1 SGHNT, CDR2 YENEEA. Trimming removed 4 bases at V and 0 bases at J, with 13 bases between. The CDR3 here is CASSSGGGISYNEQFF. DNA of the CDR3: TGTGCCAGCAGCTCAGGAGGAGGGATCTCCTACAATGAGCAGTTCTTC. The full variable domain, in which reference TRBV11-3 and TRBJ2-1 provide the parts outside the CDR3, is EAGVVQSPRYKIIEKKQPVAFWCNPISGHNTLYWYLQNLGQGPELLIRYENEEAVDDSQLPKDRFSAERLKGVDSTLKIQPAELGDSAVYLCASSSGGGISYNEQFFGPGTRLTVL.

The chain carries TRBV11-2 and TRBJ2-2, with 7 bases that match TRBD1. Trimming cost V 5 bases and J 5 bases; bases outside gene matches: 17. The V gene's germline CDR1 is SGHAT and CDR2 FQNNGV. The CDR3 covers 18 residues. In DNA form, the CDR3 reads TGTGCCAGCAGCCACTTTGGACGACAGGGCGCATCTACCGGGGAGCTGTTTTTT. Encoded protein: CASSHFGRQGASTGELFF.

V and J are TRBV14 and TRBJ1-2; no firm D call. This CDR3 is 13 amino acids long. Germline V gene sequence: CDR1 SGHDN, CDR2 FVKESK. V was shortened by 0 bases and J by 4 bases, with 6 bases between the two germline ends. The CDR3, as DNA: TGTGCCAGCAGCCAAGACACTTTCTATGGCTACACCTTC. This gives the protein CASSQDTFYGYTF.

This chain's CDR3 is CATHGGDRGSHEQYF. The DNA for the CDR3 is TGTGCCACCCACGGTGGGGACAGGGGGTCCCACGAGCAGTACTTC. This rearrangement joins TRBV6-5 to TRBJ2-7; 11 bases match TRBD1. This CDR3 region has 15 residues. After removal of 10 bases from V and 5 bases from J, the junction contained 13 bases not matched to a gene. The germline CDR1 and CDR2 sequences are MNHEY and SVGAGI.

This clone was picked up one time. The chain links TRBV7-3 to TRBJ1-2; D ambiguous. V lost 1 base and J lost 5, with 11 bases in between. The CDR3 contains 14 residues. The V gene's germline CDR1 is SGHTA and CDR2 FQGTGA. Here the CDR3 DNA reads TGTGCCAGCAGCTTAATAATGGCCGCATATGGCTACACCTTC. Residues: CASSLIMAAYGYTF.

The rearrangement links TRBV7-2 to TRBJ2-5; TRBD1 matches at 8 bases. This CDR3 comprises 13 residues. V shed 4 bases, J shed 5 bases, and the junction held 3 bases outside the gene matches. Germline V lookup: CDR1 SGHTA, CDR2 FQGNSA. The CDR3 loop is CASSSRGLETQYF. The CDR3 DNA reads TGTGCCAGCAGCTCCAGGGGGCTGGAGACCCAGTACTTC. Looking up the rest from reference TRBV7-2 and TRBJ2-5 gives the full variable domain: GAGVSQSPSNKVTEKGKDVELRCDPISGHTALYWYRQSLGQGLEFLIYFQGNSAPDKSGLPSDRFSAERTGGSVSTLTIQRTQQEDSAVYLCASSSRGLETQYFGPGTRLLVL.

The V call is TRBV21-1, the J call TRBJ1-2. TRBV21-1 is assigned pseudogene status. This CDR3 is 15 amino acids long. The CDR3 DNA reads as TGTGCCAGCAGCTCTCACGGCGGGCTGGACTATGGCTACACCTTC. Translated: CASSSHGGLDYGYTF.

This clone was counted between two and nine times. This chain connects TRBV6-5 to TRBJ1-5; TRBD1 matches 7 bases. The CDR3 totals 14 residues. The ends lost 5 bases at V and 6 bases at J; junction bases unmatched: 7. Germline CDR1 and CDR2: MNHEY and SVGAGI. The CDR3 DNA follows: TGTGCCAGCAGTCGTGGACAGGCCCCTCAGCCCCAGCATTTT. Its protein product is CASSRGQAPQPQHF.

The chain combines TRBV5-1 with TRBJ2-5, with 10 bases identical to TRBD1. This CDR3 has 15 residues. Per germline, CDR1 SGHRS and CDR2 YFSETQ. V shed 2 bases and J 3 bases; nucleotides not matched to a gene: 4. The chain's CDR3 is CASSLSGTGEETQYF. CDR3 sequence (DNA): TGCGCCAGCAGCTTATCCGGGACAGGGGAAGAGACCCAGTACTTC.

Details on this clone: One end of the junction does not line up with germline, which may come from a read error. The V gene is TRBV7-7, the J gene TRBJ2-3; 10 bases fit TRBD2. Germline CDR1 and CDR2: SSHAT and FNYEAQ (reference sequence). This CDR3 is built from 15 residues. CDR3 region: CASSLSGGAGDTQYF. The CDR3 coding sequence is TGTGCTAGCAGCTTAAGCGGGGGGGCAGGGGATACGCAGTATTTT.

The chain recombines TRBV30 with TRBJ1-5; D gene ambiguous. In germline, CDR1 is GTSNPN, CDR2 SVGIG (reference sequence). Trimming shortened V by 1 base and J by 7 bases, and 11 bases separated the two germline ends. This CDR3 has 13 amino acids. This CDR3 reads CAWSGRGRQPQHF. The DNA for the CDR3 is TGTGCCTGGAGTGGTAGAGGGAGGCAGCCCCAGCATTTT.

The chain has TRBV4-2 and TRBJ1-2, with 11 bases lining up with TRBD1. The length of the CDR3 is 15 residues. CDR1 and CDR2 from the germline V gene are LGHNA and YNFKEQ. V was clipped by 1 base and J by 6 bases; unmatched bases: 4. In nucleotides, the CDR3 is TGTGCCAGCAGCCAAGTAGGGGACAGGGGGGATGGCTACACCTTC. The encoded protein is CASSQVGDRGDGYTF.

The rearrangement uses TRBV5-1 and TRBJ2-3; possible D gene TRBD2, 6 bases. The germline V gene has CDR1 SGHRS and CDR2 YFSETQ. The CDR3 sequence is 14 residues long. The V end was cut by 2 bases, the J end by 5 bases, with 12 bases between. CDR3 DNA sequence: TGCGCCAGCAGCTTAGCGGGCGAGGAAGATACGCAGTATTTT. Amino acid sequence: CASSLAGEEDTQYF.

V gene TRBV5-8 combines with J gene TRBJ1-5; possible D gene TRBD1, 5 bases. This CDR3 has 13 residues. Germline V lookup: CDR1 SGHTS, CDR2 YDEGEE. Trimming stripped 0 bases from V and 4 bases from J, with 5 bases between. CDR3 nucleotides: TGTGCCAGCAGCTTGGCAGGGAATCAGCCCCAGCATTTT. This gives the protein CASSLAGNQPQHF.

The chain couples TRBV19 to TRBJ1-5; 10 nucleotides align to TRBD1. Per germline, CDR1 LNHDA and CDR2 SQIVND (reference sequence). After removal of 5 bases from V and 7 bases from J, the junction contained 8 bases not matched to a gene. CDR3 length: 15 residues. CDR3 sequence: CASSLTGQGFQPQHF. Written as DNA, the CDR3 is TGTGCCAGTAGTCTGACGGGACAGGGGTTCCAGCCCCAGCATTTT.